This TCR beta chain was identified in a study of identical twins. Study-level findings and limits: The authors drew conclusions from cross-sectional statistical analysis rather than following the same donors. An excess of low generation probability was shown by twin-shared out-of-frame alpha sequences. There is a chance that invariant MAIT and iNKT cells partially muddied zero-insertion analyses.

About this clonotype itself: Its antigen is currently unknown.

Per germline, CDR1 LGHNA and CDR2 YNFKEQ. The V and J ends lost 3 bases and 1 base, in that order; junction bases with no gene match: 9. CDR3 length: 18 amino acids. cDNA carried unique molecular identifiers, and a universal primer site was added by template switching. TCRdb reprocessed the 5' RACE reads with MiXCR, giving one entry per CDR3 protein. The sample shows some 1,600,000 distinct CDR3 sequences, about 32% of them seen only once. Specimen: cord blood. The rearrangement uses TRBV4-2 and TRBJ2-1; 10 bases are shared with TRBD2. The receptor was isolated from a newborn girl in good health. CDR3: CASSQGTAGGGSYNEQFF. The CDR3 DNA follows: TGTGCCAGCAGCCAGGGTACAGCGGGAGGGGGATCCTACAATGAGCAGTTCTTC.